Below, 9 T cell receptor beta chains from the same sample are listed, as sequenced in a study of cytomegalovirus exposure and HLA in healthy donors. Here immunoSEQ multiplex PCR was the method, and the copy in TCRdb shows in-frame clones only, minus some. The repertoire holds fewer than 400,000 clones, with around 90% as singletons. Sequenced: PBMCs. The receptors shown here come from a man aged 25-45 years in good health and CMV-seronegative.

The CDR3 DNA reads TGCGCCAGCAGCCAAACCGGGACAGGGTCGGTATACCACAATGAGCAGTTCTTC. Its protein product is CASSQTGTGSVYHNEQFF. The chain couples TRBV4-3 to TRBJ2-1, with 9 bases fitting TRBD1. This CDR3 has 18 residues. Germline V lookup: CDR1 LGHNA, CDR2 YSLEER. Losses at the gene ends were 2 bases for V and 5 bases for J; bases not matched to a gene: 13.

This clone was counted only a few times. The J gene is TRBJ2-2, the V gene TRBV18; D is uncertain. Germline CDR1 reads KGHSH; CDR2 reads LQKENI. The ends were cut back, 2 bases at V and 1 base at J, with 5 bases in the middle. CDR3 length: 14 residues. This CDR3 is CASSPTVNTGELFF. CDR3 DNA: TGTGCCAGCTCACCAACGGTGAACACCGGGGAGCTGTTTTTT.

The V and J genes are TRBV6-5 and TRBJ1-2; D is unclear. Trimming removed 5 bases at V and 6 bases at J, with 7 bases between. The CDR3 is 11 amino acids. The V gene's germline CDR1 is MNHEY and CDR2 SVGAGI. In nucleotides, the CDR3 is TGTGCCAGCAGTCGACGGGATGGCTACACCTTC. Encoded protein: CASSRRDGYTF.

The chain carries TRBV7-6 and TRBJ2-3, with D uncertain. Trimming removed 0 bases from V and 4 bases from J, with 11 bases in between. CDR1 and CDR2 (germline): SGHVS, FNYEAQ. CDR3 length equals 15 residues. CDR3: CASSLAPARPDTQYF. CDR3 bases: TGTGCCAGCAGCTTAGCCCCCGCCAGGCCAGATACGCAGTATTTT.

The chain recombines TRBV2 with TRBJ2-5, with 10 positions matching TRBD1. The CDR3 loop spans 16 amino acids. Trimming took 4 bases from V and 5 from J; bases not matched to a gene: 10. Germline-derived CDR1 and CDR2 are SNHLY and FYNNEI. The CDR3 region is CASSVEWDRGDETQYF. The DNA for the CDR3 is TGTGCCAGCAGTGTGGAGTGGGACAGGGGTGACGAGACCCAGTACTTC.

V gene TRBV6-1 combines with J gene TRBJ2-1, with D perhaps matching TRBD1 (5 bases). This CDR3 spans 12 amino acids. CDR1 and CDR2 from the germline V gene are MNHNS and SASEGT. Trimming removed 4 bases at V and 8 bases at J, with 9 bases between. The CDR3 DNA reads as TGTGCCAGCAGTGGTTTCAGGGATGAGCAGTTCTTC. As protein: CASSGFRDEQFF.

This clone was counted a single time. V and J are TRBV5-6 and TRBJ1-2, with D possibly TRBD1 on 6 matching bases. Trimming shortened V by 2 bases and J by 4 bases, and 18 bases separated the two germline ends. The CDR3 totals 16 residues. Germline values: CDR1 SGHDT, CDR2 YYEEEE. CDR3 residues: CASSFDRLGAVYGYTF. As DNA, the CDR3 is TGTGCCAGCAGCTTCGACAGGCTAGGGGCTGTCTATGGCTACACCTTC.

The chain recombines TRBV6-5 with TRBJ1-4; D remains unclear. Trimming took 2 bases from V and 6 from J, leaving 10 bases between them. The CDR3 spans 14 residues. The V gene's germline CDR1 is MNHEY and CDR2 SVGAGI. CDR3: CASSYGRAYEKLFF. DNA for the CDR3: TGTGCCAGCAGTTACGGGAGAGCCTATGAAAAACTGTTTTTT.

The CDR3 nucleotides read TGTGCCAGCAGCGACTTGGCCGAGGACTTCTTCTCCTACGAGCAGTACTTC. Translation: CASSDLAEDFFSYEQYF. The rearrangement uses TRBV21-1 and TRBJ2-7; the table's D gene call, TRBD2, was not cross checked with the DNA. TRBV21-1 is designated a pseudogene. The CDR3 loop spans 17 amino acids.